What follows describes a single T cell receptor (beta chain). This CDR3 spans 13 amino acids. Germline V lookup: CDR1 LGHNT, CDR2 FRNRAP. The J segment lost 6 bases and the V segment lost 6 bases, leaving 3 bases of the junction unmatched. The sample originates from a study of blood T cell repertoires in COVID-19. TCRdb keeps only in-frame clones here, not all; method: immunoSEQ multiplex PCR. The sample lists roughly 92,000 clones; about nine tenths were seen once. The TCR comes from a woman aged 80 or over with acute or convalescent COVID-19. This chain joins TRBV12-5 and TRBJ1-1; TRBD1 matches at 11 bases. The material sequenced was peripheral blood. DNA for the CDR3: TGTGCTAGTGGCCCGGGACAGGGGGCTGAAGCTTTCTTT. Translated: CASGPGQGAEAFF.